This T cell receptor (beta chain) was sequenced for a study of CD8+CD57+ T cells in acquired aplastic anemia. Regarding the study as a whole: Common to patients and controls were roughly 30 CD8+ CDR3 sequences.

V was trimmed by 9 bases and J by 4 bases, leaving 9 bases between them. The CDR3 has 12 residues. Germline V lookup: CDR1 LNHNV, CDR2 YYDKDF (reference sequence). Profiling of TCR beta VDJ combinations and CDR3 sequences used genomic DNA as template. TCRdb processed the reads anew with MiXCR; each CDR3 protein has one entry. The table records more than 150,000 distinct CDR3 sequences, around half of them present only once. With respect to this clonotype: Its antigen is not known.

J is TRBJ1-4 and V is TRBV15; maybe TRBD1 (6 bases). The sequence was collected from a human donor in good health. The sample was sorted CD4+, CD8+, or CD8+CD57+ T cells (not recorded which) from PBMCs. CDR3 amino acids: CATRGDNEKLFF. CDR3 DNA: TGTGCCACTAGGGGGGATAATGAAAAACTGTTTTTT.